The 9 T cell receptor beta chains listed next were all sequenced from one sample in a study of beta chain features in type 1 diabetes. General study results and limits: Among all four CD4+ subsets, Type 1 diabetes patients had TCRB CDR3s that were moderately but significantly shorter.

Their specific antigens are unknown. Sequenced material consisted of expressed TCRB transcripts (all of the isolated RNA was reverse transcribed). Method: immunoSEQ multiplex PCR; TCRdb's copy keeps in-frame clones and lacks some. The sample holds 160,000 or so clones, 63% seen once. Sequencing was performed on naive CD4+ T cells from blood. These receptors were obtained from a man aged 25-45 years with type 1 diabetes.

V is TRBV7-9 and J is TRBJ1-4; D unclear. The CDR3 is 15 residues long. Trimming stripped 0 bases from V and 3 bases from J, with 8 bases between. The germline V gene has CDR1 SEHNR and CDR2 FQNEAQ (reference sequence). CDR3 bases: TGTGCCAGCAGCTTAGCGCCGGAGGCTAATGAAAAACTGTTTTTT. This encodes CASSLAPEANEKLFF. Variable domain in full (rest from reference TRBV7-9 and TRBJ1-4): DTGVSQNPRHKITKRGQNVTFRCDPISEHNRLYWYRQTLGQGPEFLTYFQNEAQLEKSRLLSDRFSAERPKGSFSTLEIQRTEQGDSAMYLCASSLAPEANEKLFFGSGTQLSVL.

The V and J genes are TRBV9 and TRBJ1-6, with D perhaps TRBD1 (6 bases). Germline-derived CDR1 and CDR2 are SGDLS and YYNGEE. V lost 4 bases, J lost 7 bases, and 12 bases lay in between. CDR3 length: 14 amino acids. CDR3 sequence: CASSTEGGNSPLHF. CDR3 sequence (DNA): TGTGCCAGCAGCACCGAGGGGGGAAATTCACCCCTCCACTTT. Filled out from reference TRBV9 and TRBJ1-6, the complete variable domain reads DSGVTQTPKHLITATGQRVTLRCSPRSGDLSVYWYQQSLDQGLQFLIQYYNGEERAKGNILERFSAQQFPDLHSELNLSSLELGDSALYFCASSTEGGNSPLHFGNGTRLTVT.

The gene calls are TRBV30 and TRBJ1-2; a possible D gene is TRBD1 (5 bases). CDR1 GTSNPN and CDR2 SVGIG come from the germline V gene (reference sequence). The CDR3 totals 15 residues. Between the trimmed V and J ends, which lost 2 bases and 4 bases, there was a span of 17 bases. As DNA, the CDR3 is TGTGCCTGGAGTCCATCGGGGGGAACATTCTATGGCTACACCTTC. It codes for CAWSPSGGTFYGYTF.

The V gene is TRBV14, the J gene TRBJ1-1; no clear D gene. V lost 0 bases and J 1 base, leaving 3 bases between the germline ends. Germline values: CDR1 SGHDN, CDR2 FVKESK. This CDR3 is 13 amino acids long. Here the CDR3 reads CASSQDWNTEAFF. CDR3 bases: TGTGCCAGCAGCCAAGATTGGAACACTGAAGCTTTCTTT.

The chain couples TRBV7-9 to TRBJ1-1, with TRBD1 identical over 7 bases. Germline values: CDR1 SEHNR, CDR2 FQNEAQ (reference sequence). This CDR3 spans 14 amino acids. With V trimmed by 3 bases and J by 1 base, 2 bases remained unmatched. This CDR3 reads CASSFWTGNTEAFF. As DNA, the CDR3 is TGTGCCAGCAGCTTCTGGACAGGGAACACTGAAGCTTTCTTT.

The chain recombines TRBV29-1 with TRBJ2-1; D is possibly TRBD2 (5 bases). V dropped 0 bases and J dropped 12 bases, with 9 bases sitting between them. The CDR3 runs to 11 residues. Looked up from germline, CDR1 is SQVTM and CDR2 is ANQGSEA. The CDR3: CSVEDGDRQFF. As DNA, the CDR3 is TGCAGCGTTGAAGACGGGGATCGGCAGTTCTTC.

The rearrangement uses TRBV18 and TRBJ2-2; 9 bases align to TRBD1. CDR1 is KGHSH and CDR2 is LQKENI in the germline V gene. The CDR3 consists of 16 residues. The V and J ends lost 2 bases and 0 bases, in that order; junction bases with no gene match: 1. CDR3 sequence reads: CASSPWDRANTGELFF. CDR3 in DNA: TGTGCCAGCTCACCATGGGACAGGGCGAACACCGGGGAGCTGTTTTTT.

As concerns this clone: One end of the junction is discordant with germline, which a read error may explain. The chain joins TRBV7-7 to TRBJ2-3; 9 bases match TRBD1. CDR3 length: 16 residues. In germline, CDR1 is SSHAT, CDR2 FNYEAQ (reference sequence). CDR3 nucleotide sequence: TGTGCTAGCAGCCTCGGGACAGGGAGAGACACAGATACGCAGTATTTT. Protein product: CASSLGTGRDTDTQYF.

This clone was detected once. J is TRBJ1-2 and V is TRBV30, with no clear D. From germline, CDR1 is GTSNPN and CDR2 SVGIG (reference sequence). CDR3 size: 13 residues. V lost 0 bases to trimming and J lost 4 bases, with 9 bases between them. This CDR3 reads CAWSVGGGYGYTF. CDR3 nucleotides: TGTGCCTGGAGTGTCGGAGGTGGCTATGGCTACACCTTC.